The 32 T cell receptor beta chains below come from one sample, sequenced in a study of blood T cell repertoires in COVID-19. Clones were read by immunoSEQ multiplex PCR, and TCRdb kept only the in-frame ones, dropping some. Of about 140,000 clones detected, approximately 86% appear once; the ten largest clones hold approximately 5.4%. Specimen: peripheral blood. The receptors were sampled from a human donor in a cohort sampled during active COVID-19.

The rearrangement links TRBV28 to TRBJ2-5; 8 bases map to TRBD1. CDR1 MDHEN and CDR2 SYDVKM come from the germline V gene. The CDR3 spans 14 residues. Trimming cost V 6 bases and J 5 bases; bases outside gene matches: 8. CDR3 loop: CASRYQGAGETQYF. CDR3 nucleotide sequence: TGTGCCAGCAGATACCAGGGGGCGGGGGAGACCCAGTACTTC.

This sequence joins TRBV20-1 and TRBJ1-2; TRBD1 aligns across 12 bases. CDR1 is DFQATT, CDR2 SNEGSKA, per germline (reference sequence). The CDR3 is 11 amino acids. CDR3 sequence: CRGQGARGYTF. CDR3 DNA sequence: TGCAGGGGACAGGGGGCGCGTGGCTACACCTTC.

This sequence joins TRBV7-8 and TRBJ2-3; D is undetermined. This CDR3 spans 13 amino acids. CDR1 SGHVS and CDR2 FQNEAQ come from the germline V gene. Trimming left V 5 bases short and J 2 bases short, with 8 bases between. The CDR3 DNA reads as TGTGCCAGCAGCGGGCAGAACACAGATACGCAGTATTTT. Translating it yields CASSGQNTDTQYF.

Here the CDR3 DNA reads TGTGCCAGCTCACCCCCCGCAGGGGGGACAGATACGCAGTATTTT. Translated, it gives CASSPPAGGTDTQYF. This sequence joins TRBV18 and TRBJ2-3; TRBD1 might be the D (7 bases). This CDR3 contains 15 residues. Trimming left V 3 bases short and J 3 bases short, with 13 bases between. In germline, CDR1 is KGHSH, CDR2 LQKENI.

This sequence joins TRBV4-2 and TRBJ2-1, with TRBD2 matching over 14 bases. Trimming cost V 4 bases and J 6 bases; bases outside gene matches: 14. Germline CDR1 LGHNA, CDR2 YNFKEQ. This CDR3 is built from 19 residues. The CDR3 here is CASSPQQTSGRAEGNEQFF. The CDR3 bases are TGTGCCAGCAGCCCTCAACAGACTAGCGGGAGGGCCGAAGGCAATGAGCAGTTCTTC.

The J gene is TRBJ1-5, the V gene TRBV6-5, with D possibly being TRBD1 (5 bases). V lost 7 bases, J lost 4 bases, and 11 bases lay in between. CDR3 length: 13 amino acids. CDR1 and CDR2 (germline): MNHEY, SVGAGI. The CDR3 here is CASTRQPNQPQHF. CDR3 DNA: TGTGCCAGCACTAGACAGCCGAATCAGCCCCAGCATTTT.

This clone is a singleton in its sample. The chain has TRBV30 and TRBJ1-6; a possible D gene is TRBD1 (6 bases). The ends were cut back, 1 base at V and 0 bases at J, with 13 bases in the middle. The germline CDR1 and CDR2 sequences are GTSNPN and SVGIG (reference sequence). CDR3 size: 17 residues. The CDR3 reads CAWSGTDISSYNSPLHF. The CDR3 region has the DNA TGTGCCTGGAGTGGGACAGATATTAGCTCCTATAATTCACCCCTCCACTTT.

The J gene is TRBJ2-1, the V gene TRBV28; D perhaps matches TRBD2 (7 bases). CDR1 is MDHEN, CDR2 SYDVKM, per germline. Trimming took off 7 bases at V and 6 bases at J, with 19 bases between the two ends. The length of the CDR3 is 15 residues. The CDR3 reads CASKEWGGAINEQFF. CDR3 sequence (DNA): TGTGCCAGCAAAGAATGGGGGGGGGCCATCAATGAGCAGTTCTTC.

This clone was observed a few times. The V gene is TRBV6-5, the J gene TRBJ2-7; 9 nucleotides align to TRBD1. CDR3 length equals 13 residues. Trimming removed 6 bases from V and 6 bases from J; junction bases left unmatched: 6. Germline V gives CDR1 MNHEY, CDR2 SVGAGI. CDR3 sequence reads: CASSRDRAREQYF. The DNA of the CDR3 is TGTGCCAGCAGCCGGGACAGGGCTCGCGAGCAGTACTTC.

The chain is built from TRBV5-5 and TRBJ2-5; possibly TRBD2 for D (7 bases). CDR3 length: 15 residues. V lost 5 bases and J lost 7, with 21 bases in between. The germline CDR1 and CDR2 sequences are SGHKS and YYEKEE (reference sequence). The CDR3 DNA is TGTGCCAGCAGTAAGGCGGGGGCTGCCGGAGCGACCCAGTACTTC. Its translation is CASSKAGAAGATQYF.

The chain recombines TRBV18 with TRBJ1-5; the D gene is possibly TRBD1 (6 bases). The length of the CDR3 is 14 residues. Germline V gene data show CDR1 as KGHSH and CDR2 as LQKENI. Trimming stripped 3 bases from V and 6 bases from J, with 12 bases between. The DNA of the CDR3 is TGTGCCAGCTCACCGGCACAGGGCGGTCAGCCCCAGCATTTT. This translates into CASSPAQGGQPQHF. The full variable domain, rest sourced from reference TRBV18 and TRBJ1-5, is NAGVMQNPRHLVRRRGQEARLRCSPMKGHSHVYWYRQLPEEGLKFMVYLQKENIIDESGMPKERFSAEFPKEGPSILRIQQVVRGDSAAYFCASSPAQGGQPQHFGDGTRLSIL.

The CDR3 reads CASSITASGGNEQFF. In nucleotides, the CDR3 is TGTGCCAGTAGTATAACGGCTAGCGGGGGCAATGAGCAGTTCTTC. J is TRBJ2-1 and V is TRBV19; 10 bases fit TRBD2. V lost 2 bases, J lost 6 bases, and 4 bases stayed unmatched. The germline gives CDR1 LNHDA, CDR2 SQIVND (reference sequence). This CDR3 region has 15 residues.

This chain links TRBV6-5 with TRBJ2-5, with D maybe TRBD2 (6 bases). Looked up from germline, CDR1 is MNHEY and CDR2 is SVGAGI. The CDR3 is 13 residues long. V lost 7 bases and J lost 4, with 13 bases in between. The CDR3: CASISSVGETQYF. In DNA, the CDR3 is TGTGCCAGCATTTCTAGCGTCGGAGAGACCCAGTACTTC.

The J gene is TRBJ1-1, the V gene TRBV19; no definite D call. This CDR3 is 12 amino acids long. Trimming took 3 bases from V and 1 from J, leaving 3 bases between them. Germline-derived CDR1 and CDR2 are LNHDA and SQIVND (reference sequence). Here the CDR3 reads CASSIRNTEAFF. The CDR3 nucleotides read TGTGCCAGTAGTATTCGGAACACTGAAGCTTTCTTT.

The CDR3 reads CASSSGQDHSGANVLTF. The CDR3 DNA follows: TGTGCCAGCAGCTCCGGACAGGACCACTCTGGGGCCAACGTCCTGACTTTC. This chain connects TRBV7-3 to TRBJ2-6, with 7 nucleotides matching TRBD1. This CDR3 has 17 residues. J was trimmed by 0 bases and V by 4 bases; bases with no gene match: 6. Germline V gene data show CDR1 as SGHTA and CDR2 as FQGTGA.

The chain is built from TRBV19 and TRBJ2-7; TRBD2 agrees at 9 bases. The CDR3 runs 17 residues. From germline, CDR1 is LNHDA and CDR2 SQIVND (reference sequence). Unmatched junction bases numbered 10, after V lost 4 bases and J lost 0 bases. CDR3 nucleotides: TGTGCCAGTAGTACCCTTTCGGGTAGCGGGAGCTCCTACGAGCAGTACTTC. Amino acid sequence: CASSTLSGSGSSYEQYF.

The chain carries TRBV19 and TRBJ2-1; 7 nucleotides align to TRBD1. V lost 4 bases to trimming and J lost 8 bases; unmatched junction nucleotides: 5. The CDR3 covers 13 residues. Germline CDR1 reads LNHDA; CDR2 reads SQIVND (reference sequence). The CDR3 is CASSNQQGYEQFF. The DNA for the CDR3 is TGTGCCAGTAGTAACCAACAGGGGTATGAGCAGTTCTTC.

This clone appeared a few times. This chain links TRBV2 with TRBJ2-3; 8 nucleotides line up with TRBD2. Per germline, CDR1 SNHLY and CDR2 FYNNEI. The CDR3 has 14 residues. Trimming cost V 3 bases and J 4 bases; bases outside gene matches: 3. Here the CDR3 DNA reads TGTGCCAGCAGTGAGTTAGCGGGACCAGATACGCAGTATTTT. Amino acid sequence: CASSELAGPDTQYF.

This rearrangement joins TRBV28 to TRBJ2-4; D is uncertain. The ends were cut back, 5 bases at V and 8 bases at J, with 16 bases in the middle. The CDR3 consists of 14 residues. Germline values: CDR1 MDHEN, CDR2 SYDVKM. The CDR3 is CASSPQLGVDIQYF. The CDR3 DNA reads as TGTGCCAGCAGTCCCCAGTTGGGCGTGGACATTCAGTACTTC. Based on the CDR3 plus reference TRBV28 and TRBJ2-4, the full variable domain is DVKVTQSSRYLVKRTGEKVFLECVQDMDHENMFWYRQDPGLGLRLIYFSYDVKMKEKGDIPEGYSVSREKKERFSLILESASTNQTSMYLCASSPQLGVDIQYFGAGTRLSVL.

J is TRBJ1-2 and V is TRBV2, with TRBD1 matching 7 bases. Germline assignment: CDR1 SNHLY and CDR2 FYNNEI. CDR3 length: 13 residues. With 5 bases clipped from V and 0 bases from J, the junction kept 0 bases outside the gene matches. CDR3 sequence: CASSQGANYGYTF. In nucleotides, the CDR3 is TGTGCCAGCAGTCAGGGGGCTAACTATGGCTACACCTTC.

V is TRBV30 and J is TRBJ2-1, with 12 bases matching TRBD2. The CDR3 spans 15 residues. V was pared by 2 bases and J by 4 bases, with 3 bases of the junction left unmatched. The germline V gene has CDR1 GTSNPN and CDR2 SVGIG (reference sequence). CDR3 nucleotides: TGTGCCTGGAGTTCGACTAGCGGGAGTTACAATGAGCAGTTCTTC. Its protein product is CAWSSTSGSYNEQFF. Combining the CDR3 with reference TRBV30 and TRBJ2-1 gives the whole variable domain SQTIHQWPATLVQPVGSPLSLECTVEGTSNPNLYWYRQAAGRGLQLLFYSVGIGQISSEVPQNLSASRPQDRQFILSSKKLLLSDSGFYLCAWSSTSGSYNEQFFGPGTRLTVL.

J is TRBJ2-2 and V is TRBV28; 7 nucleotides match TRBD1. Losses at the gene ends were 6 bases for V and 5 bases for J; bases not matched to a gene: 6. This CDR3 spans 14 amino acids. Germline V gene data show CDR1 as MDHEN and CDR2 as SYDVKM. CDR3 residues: CASSLGQQTGELFF. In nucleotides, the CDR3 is TGTGCCAGCAGCTTGGGACAGCAAACCGGGGAGCTGTTTTTT.

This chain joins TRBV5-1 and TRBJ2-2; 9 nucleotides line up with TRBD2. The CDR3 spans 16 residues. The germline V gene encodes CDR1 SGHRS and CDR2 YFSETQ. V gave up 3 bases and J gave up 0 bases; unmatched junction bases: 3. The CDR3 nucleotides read TGCGCCAGCAGCTGGAGCGGGGGGTCGAACACCGGGGAGCTGTTTTTT. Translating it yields CASSWSGGSNTGELFF.

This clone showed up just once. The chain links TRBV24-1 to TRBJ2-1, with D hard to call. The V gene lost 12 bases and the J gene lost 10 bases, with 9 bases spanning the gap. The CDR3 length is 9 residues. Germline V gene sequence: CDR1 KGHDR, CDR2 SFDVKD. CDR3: CAGRWEQFF. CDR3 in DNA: TGTGCCGGCAGGTGGGAGCAGTTCTTC.

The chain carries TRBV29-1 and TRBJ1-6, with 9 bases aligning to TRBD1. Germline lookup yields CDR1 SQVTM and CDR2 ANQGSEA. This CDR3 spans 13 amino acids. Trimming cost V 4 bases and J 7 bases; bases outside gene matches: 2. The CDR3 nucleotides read TGCAGCGTTGCGGGACAGGGAAATTCACCCCTCCACTTT. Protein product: CSVAGQGNSPLHF.

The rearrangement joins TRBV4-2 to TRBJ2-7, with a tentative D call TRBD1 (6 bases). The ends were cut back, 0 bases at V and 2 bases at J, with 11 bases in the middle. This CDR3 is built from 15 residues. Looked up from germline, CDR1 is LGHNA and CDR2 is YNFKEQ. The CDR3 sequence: CASSQEWTAAYEQYF. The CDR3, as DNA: TGTGCCAGCAGCCAAGAATGGACAGCTGCCTACGAGCAGTACTTC.

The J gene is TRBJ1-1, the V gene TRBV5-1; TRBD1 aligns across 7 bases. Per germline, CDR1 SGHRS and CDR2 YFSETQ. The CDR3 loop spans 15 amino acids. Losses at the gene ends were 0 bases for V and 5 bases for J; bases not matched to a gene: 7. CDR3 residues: CASSLGQGSQTEAFF. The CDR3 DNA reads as TGCGCCAGCAGCTTGGGACAGGGAAGTCAGACTGAAGCTTTCTTT.

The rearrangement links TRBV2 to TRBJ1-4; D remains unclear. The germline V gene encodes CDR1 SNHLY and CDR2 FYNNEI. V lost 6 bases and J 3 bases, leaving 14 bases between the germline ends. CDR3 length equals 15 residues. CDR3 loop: CASSPWATSNEKLFF. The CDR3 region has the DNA TGTGCCAGCAGCCCCTGGGCAACATCTAATGAAAAACTGTTTTTT. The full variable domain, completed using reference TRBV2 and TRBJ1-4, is EPEVTQTPSHQVTQMGQEVILRCVPISNHLYFYWYRQILGQKVEFLVSFYNNEISEKSEIFDDQFSVERPDGSNFTLKIRSTKLEDSAMYFCASSPWATSNEKLFFGSGTQLSVL.

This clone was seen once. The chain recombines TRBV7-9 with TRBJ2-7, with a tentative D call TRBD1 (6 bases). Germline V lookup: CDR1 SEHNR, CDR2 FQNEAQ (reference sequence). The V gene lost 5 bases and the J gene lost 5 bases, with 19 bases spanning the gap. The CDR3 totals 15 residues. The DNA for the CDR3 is TGTGCCAGCAGCCCCCCAGGCAGGGGTTCTGACGAGCAGTACTTC. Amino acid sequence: CASSPPGRGSDEQYF.

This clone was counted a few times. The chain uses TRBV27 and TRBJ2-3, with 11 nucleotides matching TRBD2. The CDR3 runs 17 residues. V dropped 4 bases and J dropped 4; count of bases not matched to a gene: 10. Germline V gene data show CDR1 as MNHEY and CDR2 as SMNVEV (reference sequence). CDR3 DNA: TGTGCCAGCAGTTCCCCCTTAGCGGGGGGGCCACCAGATACGCAGTATTTT. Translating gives CASSSPLAGGPPDTQYF.

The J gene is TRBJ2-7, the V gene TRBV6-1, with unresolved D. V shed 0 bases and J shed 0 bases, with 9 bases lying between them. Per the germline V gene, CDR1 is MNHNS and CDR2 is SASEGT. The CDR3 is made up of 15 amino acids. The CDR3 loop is CASSEAGESSYEQYF. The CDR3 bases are TGTGCCAGCAGTGAAGCGGGCGAGAGCTCCTACGAGCAGTACTTC.

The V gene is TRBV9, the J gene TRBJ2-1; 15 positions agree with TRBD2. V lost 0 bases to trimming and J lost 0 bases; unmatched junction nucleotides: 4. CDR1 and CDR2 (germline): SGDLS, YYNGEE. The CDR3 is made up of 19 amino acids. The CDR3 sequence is CASSVDGLAGGRSYNEQFF. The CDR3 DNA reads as TGTGCCAGCAGCGTAGATGGACTAGCGGGAGGGCGCTCCTACAATGAGCAGTTCTTC. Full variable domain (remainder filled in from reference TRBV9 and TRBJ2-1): DSGVTQTPKHLITATGQRVTLRCSPRSGDLSVYWYQQSLDQGLQFLIQYYNGEERAKGNILERFSAQQFPDLHSELNLSSLELGDSALYFCASSVDGLAGGRSYNEQFFGPGTRLTVL.